A single count supports the clone carrying this TCR beta chain. This sample stems from a study of blood T cell repertoires in COVID-19. For the study at large: Sites in the United States, Italy and Spain provided acute and convalescent COVID-19 samples.

Trimming cost V 2 bases and J 1 base; bases outside gene matches: 5. The germline CDR1 and CDR2 sequences are SNHLY and FYNNEI. CDR3 length: 16 amino acids. Assay: immunoSEQ multiplex PCR; the TCRdb copy retains only in-frame clones and omits some. The table includes 200,000 to 300,000 clones, about 82% detected once. Participants were aged about 18 to 100 years, lived in about two dozen US areas, and enrolled virtually. Assignments of participants to cohorts depended upon their own reported clinical history. Sequencing input: PBMCs or T cells enriched from blood (not recorded which). The V call is TRBV2, the J call TRBJ1-5, with 7 bases aligning to TRBD1. The clonotype was recovered from a woman aged 50 to 60 who had recovered from COVID-19. The CDR3 nucleotides read TGTGCCAGCAGTGAAATACAGGGGACGAGCAATCAGCCCCAGCATTTT. Amino acids: CASSEIQGTSNQPQHF.